These T cell receptor beta chains were read from a single sample in a study of shared clonotypes between healthy human individuals. TCRdb's table, derived via immunoSEQ multiplex PCR, lists solely in-frame clones and lacks some. In the table there are under 650,000 clones, 96% of which are singletons. The specimen was naive CD4+ T cells sorted from blood. The receptors derive from a woman in her 30s in good health. Each CDR3 is given with its conserved first and last residue. A D gene is named only where the DNA matches it firmly. Clone size, where shown, is once, few, many, or a class for clones that have expanded.

J gene | D gene | clone size | CDR3 length | V gene | CDR3 DNA | CDR3 protein
TRBJ2-7 | TRBD2 | - | 15 | TRBV28 | TGTGCCAGCAGTCGACCTGGACTAGGACGCTACGAGCAGTACTTC | CASSRPGLGRYEQYF
TRBJ2-7 | - | - | 15 | TRBV6-6 | TGTGCCAGCAGTTTACAGGGACCACTGAACTACGAGCAGTACTTC | CASSLQGPLNYEQYF
TRBJ2-5 | TRBD2 | - | 16 | TRBV5-1 | TGCGCCAGCAGCGGAGAAGGACTAGCGGGAGTTGAGACCCAGTACTTC | CASSGEGLAGVETQYF
TRBJ2-5 | - | - | 15 | TRBV23-1 | TGCGCCAGCAGTCTGCGCAGTATATACCAAGAGACCCAGTACTTC | CASSLRSIYQETQYF
TRBJ1-5 | - | - | 14 | TRBV11-2 | TGTGCCAGCAGCCTAGCGGGGGGCGAACAGCCCCAGCATTTT | CASSLAGGEQPQHF
TRBJ2-2 | TRBD2 | once | 16 | TRBV6-6 | TGTGCCAGCAGTTATAGGCGGGAGGGGCACACCGGGGAGCTGTTTTTT | CASSYRREGHTGELFF
TRBJ2-7 | - | - | 15 | TRBV5-1 | TGCGCCAGCAGCTTGTCAGTCGGGGGGCGTTACGAGCAGTACTTC | CASSLSVGGRYEQYF
TRBJ2-5 | - | - | 15 | TRBV19 | TGTGCCAGTAGTACCCCTAGGGGCACACAAGAGACCCAGTACTTC | CASSTPRGTQETQYF
TRBJ2-7 | TRBD2 | - | 17 | TRBV18 | TGTGCCAGCTCACCGGTTACTAGCGGGAGTTCCATCCACGAGCAGTACTTC | CASSPVTSGSSIHEQYF
TRBJ2-7 | - | - | 14 | TRBV11-2 | TGTGCCAGCAGCTCCCTGGCGGCCGTCTACGAGCAGTACTTC | CASSSLAAVYEQYF
TRBJ2-7 | TRBD2 | - | 16 | TRBV15 | TGTGCCACCAGCAGAGAACTAGCGGGAGGTAGGGACGAGCAGTACTTC | CATSRELAGGRDEQYF
TRBJ1-3 | - | - | 15 | TRBV28 | TGTGCCAGCAGTTTTACAGCAAGCTCTGGAAACACCATATATTTT | CASSFTASSGNTIYF
TRBJ1-1 | - | - | 13 | TRBV6-5 | TGTGCCAGCCAGGACGAGTTGAGCACTGAAGCTTTCTTT | CASQDELSTEAFF
TRBJ1-1 | - | - | 17 | TRBV7-9 | TGTGCCAGCAGCTCGCCCGGGTCAACCCCTCCAAACACTGAAGCTTTCTTT | CASSSPGSTPPNTEAFF
TRBJ1-2 | TRBD1 | - | 16 | TRBV15 | TGTGCCACCAGCAGAGGAGGGGGCCAGGGTGACTATGGCTACACCTTC | CATSRGGGQGDYGYTF
TRBJ2-2 | TRBD2 | once | 16 | TRBV5-4 | TGTGCCAGCAGCTTGACCAGCGGGAGTGCCGCCGGGGAGCTGTTTTTT | CASSLTSGSAAGELFF
TRBJ1-5 | - | once | 13 | TRBV7-9 | TGTGCCAGCAGCTTCGGCAGAGACCAGCCCCAGCATTTT | CASSFGRDQPQHF
TRBJ2-1 | - | - | 15 | TRBV5-1 | TGCGCCAGCAGCTTGGTTGGGGGCCCGACATGGGAGCAGTTCTTC | CASSLVGGPTWEQFF
TRBJ2-3 | TRBD2 | - | 15 | TRBV6-5 | TGTGCCAGCAACCCTAGCGGGAGGTTCGCAGATACGCAGTATTTT | CASNPSGRFADTQYF
TRBJ2-5 | - | once | 14 | TRBV19 | TGTGCCAGTAGTATGGGGGTTATAGGAGAGACCCAGTACTTC | CASSMGVIGETQYF
TRBJ1-5 | - | - | 15 | TRBV2 | TGTGCCAGCAGTGAAGGGGGGGCTGGCAATCAGCCCCAGCATTTT | CASSEGGAGNQPQHF
TRBJ2-7 | - | - | 14 | TRBV6-5 | TGTGCCAGCACCCCCCGGGACAAGGGTTACGAGCAGTACTTC | CASTPRDKGYEQYF
TRBJ2-5 | TRBD1 | - | 15 | TRBV18 | TGTGCCAGCTCACCGGGACAGGGGAGTCGAGAGACCCAGTACTTC | CASSPGQGSRETQYF
TRBJ2-7 | TRBD1 | - | 15 | TRBV6-9 | TGTGCCAGCAGTTACGAGGGGGCGCAGTCCTACGAGCAGTACTTC | CASSYEGAQSYEQYF
TRBJ2-5 | - | - | 13 | TRBV6-5 | TGTGCCAGCAGTTACTTGGGGGCTGAGACCCAGTACTTC | CASSYLGAETQYF
TRBJ2-3 | - | - | 18 | TRBV5-1 | TGCGCCAGCAGCTTGGAGTTAGGAGGACTCGACATAATGTATACGCAGTATTTT | CASSLELGGLDIMYTQYF
TRBJ2-7 | - | - | 14 | TRBV7-9 | TGTGCCAGCAGCCCCGCGGGACAGACCTACGAGCAGTACTTC | CASSPAGQTYEQYF
TRBJ1-1 | TRBD1 | - | 17 | TRBV11-2 | TGTGCCAGCAGCTTAGATCCTGGGGACAGGGGGCACACTGAAGCTTTCTTT | CASSLDPGDRGHTEAFF
TRBJ1-2 | TRBD1 | - | 13 | TRBV7-9 | TGTGCCAGCAGCTTAGCCGGACAGGGCGGCTACACCTTC | CASSLAGQGGYTF
TRBJ2-3 | TRBD1 | - | 15 | TRBV5-4 | TGTGCCAGCAGCTTCAGACAGGGCAGCACAGATACGCAGTATTTT | CASSFRQGSTDTQYF
TRBJ1-1 | - | - | 16 | TRBV27 | TGTGCCAGCAGGCCTGAACATAACAGGGAAGACACTGAAGCTTTCTTT | CASRPEHNREDTEAFF
TRBJ2-1 | - | - | 13 | TRBV7-9 | TGTGCCGGTGGTCGGACTGGAGGGGGTGAGCAGTTCTTC | CAGGRTGGGEQFF
TRBJ2-3 | - | - | 14 | TRBV30 | TGTGCCTGGAGTGTTGGACCCCCCGGGGATACGCAGTATTTT | CAWSVGPPGDTQYF
TRBJ1-4 | - | - | 15 | TRBV28 | TGTGCCAGCAGTTTTTATGGGCAGACCAGAACGGAACTGTTTTTT | CASSFYGQTRTELFF